This TCR beta chain was obtained from a study of T cells in Graves' hyperthyroidism and ophthalmopathy. Not enrolled were patients with uncontrolled infection, other autoimmune disease, pregnancy or lactation. This clonotype was counted at least ten times. Deletions cut 4 bases from V and 7 bases from J, with 8 bases between. Per the germline V gene, CDR1 is LGHDT and CDR2 is YNNKEL (reference sequence). There are 11 residues in the CDR3. TCR beta CDR3 regions were amplified from RNA. HTBI primers were used for first-round RT-PCR of the TCR CDR3. TCRdb passed the multiplex PCR reads through MiXCR, listing each CDR3 protein once. The table includes roughly 570,000 distinct CDR3 sequences, roughly 14% detected once.

J is TRBJ2-7 and V is TRBV3-1; D is unclear. This clonotype originated in a woman in her twenties or thirties with Graves' hyperthyroidism. Sequencing used blood. In nucleotides, the CDR3 is TGTGCCAGCAGCCGCAATTCTGAGCAGTACTTC. Protein sequence: CASSRNSEQYF.